The subject of this entry is one TCR beta chain. The antigen is not known. This sample stems from a study of stem cell transplantation in POMP-related autoinflammatory disease. The wider study: Impaired MHC class I-dependent CD8+ differentiation was hypothesized from defective thymoproteasomes.

The V gene's germline CDR1 is MNHEY and CDR2 SVGAGI. V lost 3 bases to trimming and J lost 1 base, with 14 bases between them. The CDR3 has 16 residues. Profiled with immunoSEQ multiplex PCR; TCRdb holds only in-frame clones, not every one. Found here are fewer than 30,000 clones, roughly four fifths of them singletons; the top ten hold approximately 2.4%. The study's findings and limits: PRAID patients trended toward lower TRB diversity and higher clonality in all analyzed T-cell subsets.

This TCR derives from a human donor with POMP-related autoinflammation and immune dysregulation (PRAID). This chain joins TRBV6-5 and TRBJ2-3, with D possibly TRBD2 on 5 matching bases. The material was CD4+ T cells from PBMCs, obtained before stem cell transplantation. For the CDR3, the DNA is TGTGCCAGCAGTTATTCGGACTCGACTGGCACAGATACGCAGTATTTT. Amino acid sequence: CASSYSDSTGTDTQYF.